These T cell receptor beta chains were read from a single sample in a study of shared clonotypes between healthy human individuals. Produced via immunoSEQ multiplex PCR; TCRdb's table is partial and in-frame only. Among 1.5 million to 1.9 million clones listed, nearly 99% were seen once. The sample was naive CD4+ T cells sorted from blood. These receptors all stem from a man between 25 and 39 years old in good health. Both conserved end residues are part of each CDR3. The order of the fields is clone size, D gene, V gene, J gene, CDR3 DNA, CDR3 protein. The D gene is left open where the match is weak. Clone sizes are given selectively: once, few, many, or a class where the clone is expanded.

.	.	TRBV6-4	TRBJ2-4	TGTGCCAGCAGTGCCGTGGCGGGGGCCAAAAACATTCAGTACTTC	CASSAVAGAKNIQYF
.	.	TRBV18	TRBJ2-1	TGTGCCAGCTCACCCGCTATTTTAGGCGTCTCGAGCTCCTACAATGAGCAGTTCTTC	CASSPAILGVSSSYNEQFF
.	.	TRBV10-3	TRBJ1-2	TGTGCCATCAGTGAGTCTGAATATGGCTACACCTTC	CAISESEYGYTF
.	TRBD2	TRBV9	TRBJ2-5	TGTGCCAGCAGCGGACTAGCGGGAGTGGGGGAGACCCAGTACTTC	CASSGLAGVGETQYF
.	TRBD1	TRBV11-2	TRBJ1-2	TGTGCCAGCAGCTTGACAGGGAATCTCTATGGCTACACCTTC	CASSLTGNLYGYTF
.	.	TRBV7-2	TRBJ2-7	TGTGCCAGCAGCGGAACAGGGCGCGAGCAGTACTTC	CASSGTGREQYF
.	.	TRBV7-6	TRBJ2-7	TGTGCCAGCAGCTTAGCGGATGATGTCCTCTACGAGCAGTACTTC	CASSLADDVLYEQYF
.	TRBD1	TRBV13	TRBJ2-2	TGTGCCAGCAGCCGACAGGGGGCCGGGGAGCTGTTTTTT	CASSRQGAGELFF
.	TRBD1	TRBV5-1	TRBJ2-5	TGCGCCAGCAGCCCCCGCGGGACAGGGGATGAGACCCAGTACTTC	CASSPRGTGDETQYF
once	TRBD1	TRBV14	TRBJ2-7	TGTGCCAGCAGCCTACCTGGGACAGCCTTCTACGAGCAGTACTTC	CASSLPGTAFYEQYF
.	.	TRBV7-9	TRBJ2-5	TGTGCCAGCAGTCCGCACGAGACCCAGTACTTC	CASSPHETQYF
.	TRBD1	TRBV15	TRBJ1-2	TGTGCCACCAGCAGAGAGGGGACAGCTGGCGGCTACACCTTC	CATSREGTAGGYTF
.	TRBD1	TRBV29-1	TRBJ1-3	TGCAGCGTTGGACAGGGGGCCGCGTCTGGAAACACCATATATTTT	CSVGQGAASGNTIYF
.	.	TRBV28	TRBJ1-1	TGTGCCAGCAGTTTCCGGACTGAAGCTTTCTTT	CASSFRTEAFF
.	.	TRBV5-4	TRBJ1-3	TGTGCCAGCAGCTTGGTCAGTAGGTCCGGGTCCGGAAACACCATATATTTT	CASSLVSRSGSGNTIYF
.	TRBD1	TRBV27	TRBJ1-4	TGTGCCAGCAGTCCCCCTGGGACAGGGAGAGAAAAACTGTTTTTT	CASSPPGTGREKLFF
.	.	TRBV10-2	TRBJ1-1	TGCGCCAGCAGTGAACGCCAAATGAACACTGAAGCTTTCTTT	CASSERQMNTEAFF
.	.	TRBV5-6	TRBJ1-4	TGTGCCAGCAGCTTAAAGGACAGAGTTAATGAAAAACTGTTTTTT	CASSLKDRVNEKLFF
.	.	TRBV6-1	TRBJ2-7	TGTGCCAGCAGTTCCGGGACCATGGGAGAGCAGTACTTC	CASSSGTMGEQYF
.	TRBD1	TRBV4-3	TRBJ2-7	TGCGCCAGCAGCCAAGACGTGAGACAGGGGGGTTCCCTGCAGTACTTC	CASSQDVRQGGSLQYF
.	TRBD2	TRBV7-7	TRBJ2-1	TGTGCCAGCAGCCGTATGGTAGCGGGAGGATTCGGTAGGAATGAGCAGTTCTTC	CASSRMVAGGFGRNEQFF
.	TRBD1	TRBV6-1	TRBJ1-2	TGTGCCAGCAGTGTGACCAGGGGGGACTATGGCTACACCTTC	CASSVTRGDYGYTF
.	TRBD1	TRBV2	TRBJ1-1	TGTGCCAGCAGCAAAGGACAGGGGTCGAACACTGAAGCTTTCTTT	CASSKGQGSNTEAFF
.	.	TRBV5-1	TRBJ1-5	TGCGCCAGCAGCTTGGAACCGAGGGGGAATCAGCCCCAGCATTTT	CASSLEPRGNQPQHF
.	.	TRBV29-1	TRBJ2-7	TGCAGCGTTTACGGGAATCACCCCTACGAGCAGTACTTC	CSVYGNHPYEQYF
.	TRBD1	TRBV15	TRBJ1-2	TGTGCCACCAGCAGAGGGACAGGGACTTATGGCTACACCTTC	CATSRGTGTYGYTF
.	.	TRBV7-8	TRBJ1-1	TGTGCCAGCCGCCCCAAATTCTTAAACACTGAAGCTTTCTTT	CASRPKFLNTEAFF
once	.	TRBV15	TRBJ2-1	TGTGCCACCAGCAGAGAATTCTGGGACAATGAGCAGTTCTTC	CATSREFWDNEQFF
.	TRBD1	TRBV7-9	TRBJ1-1	TGTGCCAGCAGCGATGGACAGGACCAAGCTTTCTTT	CASSDGQDQAFF
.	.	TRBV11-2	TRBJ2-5	TGTGCCAGCAGCTTCGGGGTGAAGGAGACCCAGTACTTC	CASSFGVKETQYF
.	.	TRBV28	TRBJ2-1	TGTGCCAGCAGTTTAAGCAACAATGAGCAGTTCTTC	CASSLSNNEQFF